This T cell receptor beta chain is from a study of cytomegalovirus exposure and HLA in healthy donors. General study results and limits: When a later analysis was performed, an Asian-associated ancestry cluster reportedly had fewer N-insertions than the roughly 730-donor mean. The study labeled 170 or so TCR beta chains cytomegalovirus-associated. The productive fraction for most TCR beta V segments was about 90% or about 30% in an earlier analysis.

Trimming at V came to 6 bases and at J to 10 bases, leaving 10 bases not matched to a gene. Germline CDR1 reads MNHEY; CDR2 reads SVGAGI. The CDR3 spans 14 residues. This PCR relied on a set of 60 Vbeta primers and 13 Jbeta primers. Assay: immunoSEQ multiplex PCR; the TCRdb copy retains only in-frame clones and omits some. The sample contains some 120,000 clones, approximately 60% of which appear only once. Remarks on this clone: Antigen unknown.

The chain is built from TRBV6-5 and TRBJ1-1, with 11 bases that match TRBD1. The specimen was PBMCs. The clonotype was recovered from a woman aged 25 to 39 in good health and CMV-seronegative. The CDR3 DNA is TGTGCCAGCAGGCCAACCGGACAGGGGGCGGGAGCTTTCTTT. It codes for CASRPTGQGAGAFF.